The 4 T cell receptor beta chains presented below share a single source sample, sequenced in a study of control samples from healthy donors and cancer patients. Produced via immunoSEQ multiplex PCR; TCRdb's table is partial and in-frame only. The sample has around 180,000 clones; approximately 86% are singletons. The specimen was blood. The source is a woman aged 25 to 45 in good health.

The CDR3 nucleotides read TGTGCCAGCTGTCGGACAGGGGGCGTTAACTATGGCTACACCTTC. Protein product: CASCRTGGVNYGYTF. The V and J genes are TRBV6-5 and TRBJ1-2; 11 bases line up with TRBD1. The CDR3 sequence is 15 residues long. Germline loops: CDR1 MNHEY, CDR2 SVGAGI. V gave up 8 bases and J gave up 1 base; unmatched junction bases: 6.

CDR3 protein: CASSGPYEQYF. Here the CDR3 DNA reads TGTGCCAGCAGCGGACCCTACGAGCAGTACTTC. The genes are TRBV5-8 and TRBJ2-7; D call uncertain. The CDR3 loop spans 11 amino acids. Between the trimmed V and J ends, which lost 4 bases and 2 bases, there was a span of 4 bases. CDR1 and CDR2 (germline): SGHTS, YDEGEE.

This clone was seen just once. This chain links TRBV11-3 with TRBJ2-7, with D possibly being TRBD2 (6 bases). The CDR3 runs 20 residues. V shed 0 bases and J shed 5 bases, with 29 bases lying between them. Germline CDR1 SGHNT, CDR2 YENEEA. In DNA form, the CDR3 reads TGTGCCAGCAGCTTAGATCAATTTATTCGGGAGCCGTCCCCCCTCCACGAGCAGTACGTC. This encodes CASSLDQFIREPSPLHEQYV.

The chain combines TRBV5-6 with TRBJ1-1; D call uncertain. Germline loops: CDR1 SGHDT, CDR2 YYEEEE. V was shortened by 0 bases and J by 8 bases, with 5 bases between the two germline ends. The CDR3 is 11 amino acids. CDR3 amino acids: CASSLVGEAFF. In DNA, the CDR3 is TGTGCCAGCAGCTTGGTTGGGGAAGCTTTCTTT.